A single sample is the source of the 22 T cell receptor beta chains below, sequenced in a study of cytomegalovirus exposure and HLA in healthy donors (dated by TCRdb to about 2017). The library relied on the immunoSEQ multiplex PCR assay. The multiplex PCR relied on a mix of 60 forward primers for TCR Vbeta segments and 13 reverse primers for TCR Jbeta segments. TCRdb mirrors the immuneACCESS table, restricted to in-frame sequences. Some clones are absent from its copies; in checked studies, under half trace to an unresolved V gene, and the reason for the others is unknown. The sample table holds tens of thousands of clones. Less than 0.6% of the sample is taken by the ten largest. The sequenced sample was PBMCs. The receptors here all came from a man aged 50-59 years in good health and CMV-seronegative.

The genes are TRBV19 and TRBJ2-5; TRBD1 matches 7 bases. Losses at the gene ends were 2 bases for V and 1 base for J; bases not matched to a gene: 4. Germline-derived CDR1 and CDR2 are LNHDA and SQIVND (reference sequence). The CDR3 runs 15 residues. The CDR3 nucleotides are TGTGCCAGTAGTATAACGACAGGGCTCCAAGAGACCCAGTACTTC. Protein product: CASSITTGLQETQYF.

The chain uses TRBV5-4 and TRBJ2-3, with 8 bases fitting TRBD1. The CDR3 contains 15 residues. Germline lookup yields CDR1 SGHNT and CDR2 YYREEE (reference sequence). V gave up 6 bases and J gave up 4 bases; unmatched junction bases: 10. The CDR3 loop reads CASKVTGGLSDTQYF. The DNA of the CDR3 is TGTGCCAGCAAGGTAACAGGGGGGCTTTCAGATACGCAGTATTTT.

The V call is TRBV10-3, the J call TRBJ2-7; 9 bases map to TRBD1. Germline values: CDR1 ENHRY, CDR2 SYGVKD. CDR3 length: 14 amino acids. V dropped 1 base and J dropped 9; count of bases not matched to a gene: 7. The CDR3 DNA reads TGTGCCATCAGTGAGTGGACAGGGGATTTTCGGCAGTACTTC. It yields the protein CAISEWTGDFRQYF.

CDR3 in DNA: TGTGCCAGCAGTGGCCCACCGGGACAGATTAACTATGGCTACACCTTC. Amino acids: CASSGPPGQINYGYTF. This rearrangement joins TRBV2 to TRBJ1-2, with 7 positions matching TRBD1. Germline-derived CDR1 and CDR2 are SNHLY and FYNNEI. CDR3 size: 16 residues. V shed 4 bases, J shed 1 base, and the junction held 9 bases outside the gene matches.

The chain recombines TRBV5-4 with TRBJ1-2; 7 bases map to TRBD1. This CDR3 has 14 amino acids. The V gene end was trimmed by 3 bases and the J gene end by 0 bases; junction bases not matched to a gene: 2. Looked up from germline, CDR1 is SGHNT and CDR2 is YYREEE (reference sequence). The CDR3, as DNA: TGTGCCAGCAGCTCGGGACAGACTAACTATGGCTACACCTTC. It is translated as CASSSGQTNYGYTF.

This chain joins TRBV28 and TRBJ2-4, with 10 nucleotides matching TRBD1. The CDR3 extends over 19 amino acids. V lost 4 bases, J lost 0 bases, and 12 bases stayed unmatched. Germline CDR1 reads MDHEN; CDR2 reads SYDVKM. The CDR3 nucleotides read TGTGCCAGCAGTTCTATAGGCGGGACAGGGGCCCTAGCCAAAAACATTCAGTACTTC. This encodes CASSSIGGTGALAKNIQYF.

The chain combines TRBV21-1 with TRBJ2-7; whether TRBD1, the table's D call, matches the DNA was not checked. TRBV21-1 constitutes a pseudogene. The CDR3 totals 16 residues. CDR3 sequence reads: CASSKERDRVGYEQYF. CDR3 DNA sequence: TGTGCCAGCAGCAAAGAGAGGGACAGGGTGGGCTACGAGCAGTACTTC.

This chain uses TRBV6-5 with TRBJ2-2; 10 positions agree with TRBD1. Trimming removed 4 bases from V and 5 bases from J; junction bases left unmatched: 7. There are 16 residues in the CDR3. CDR1 and CDR2 from the germline V gene are MNHEY and SVGAGI. The CDR3 DNA sequence: TGTGCCAGCAGTTCTCCCGGGACAGGGGTTACCGGGGAGCTGTTTTTT. Its protein is CASSSPGTGVTGELFF.

The gene calls are TRBV4-1 and TRBJ2-2; D remains ambiguous. The CDR3 covers 14 residues. Germline CDR1 MGHRA, CDR2 YSYEKL. V lost 1 base, J lost 1 base, and 4 bases lay in between. The CDR3 reads CASSQGLNTGELFF. For the CDR3, the DNA is TGCGCCAGCAGCCAAGGACTGAACACCGGGGAGCTGTTTTTT.

This sequence joins TRBV10-2 and TRBJ2-7, with D tentatively TRBD2 (6 bases). The V gene lost 2 bases and the J gene lost 4 bases, with 15 bases spanning the gap. CDR1 and CDR2 from the germline V gene are WSHSY and SAAADI. This CDR3 contains 15 residues. The chain's CDR3 is CASSEPGLVLYEQYF. CDR3 DNA sequence: TGCGCCAGCAGTGAGCCGGGACTGGTGTTGTACGAGCAGTACTTC.

V is TRBV7-9 and J is TRBJ1-2, with 8 bases lining up with TRBD1. V gave up 5 bases and J gave up 1 base; unmatched junction bases: 9. The length of the CDR3 is 16 residues. The germline CDR1 and CDR2 sequences are SEHNR and FQNEAQ (reference sequence). CDR3 residues: CASSAPTGADNYGYTF. CDR3 nucleotide sequence: TGTGCCAGCAGCGCCCCGACAGGGGCCGATAACTATGGCTACACCTTC.

The chain couples TRBV5-6 to TRBJ2-2; no definite D call. CDR3 length: 12 residues. CDR1 SGHDT and CDR2 YYEEEE come from the germline V gene. Trimming stripped 0 bases from V and 7 bases from J, with 4 bases between. The CDR3 here is CASSLVIGELFF. DNA for the CDR3: TGTGCCAGCAGCTTGGTCATCGGGGAGCTGTTTTTT.

The chain couples TRBV28 to TRBJ2-7, with 9 positions matching TRBD2. Germline CDR1 reads MDHEN; CDR2 reads SYDVKM. V shed 2 bases, J shed 5 bases, and the junction held 10 bases outside the gene matches. There are 16 residues in the CDR3. CDR3 in DNA: TGTGCCAGCAGTTTAGCGGGGGGGCCACGTCCCAACGAGCAGTACTTC. It yields the protein CASSLAGGPRPNEQYF.

This chain connects TRBV18 to TRBJ1-1; the D is unclear. Germline V gene data show CDR1 as KGHSH and CDR2 as LQKENI. The CDR3 loop spans 12 amino acids. Deletions cut 6 bases from V and 1 base from J, with 6 bases between. CDR3 sequence: CASSLPNTEAFF. The DNA for the CDR3 is TGTGCCAGCTCCCTTCCGAACACTGAAGCTTTCTTT.

The chain employs TRBV5-1 and TRBJ2-1; 8 bases match TRBD2. V dropped 4 bases and J dropped 3; count of bases not matched to a gene: 9. This CDR3 has 16 residues. Germline V lookup: CDR1 SGHRS, CDR2 YFSETQ. The CDR3 reads CASSPEAGGIYNEQFF. The CDR3 nucleotides are TGCGCCAGCAGCCCTGAGGCGGGGGGAATCTACAATGAGCAGTTCTTC.

V gene TRBV27 combines with J gene TRBJ1-1, with 7 positions matching TRBD1. V shed 0 bases, J shed 10 bases, and the junction held 11 bases outside the gene matches. Germline CDR1 reads MNHEY; CDR2 reads SMNVEV (reference sequence). The CDR3 sequence is 15 residues long. The CDR3 DNA reads TGTGCCAGCAGTTTATCAGGGGGCCGGTGGGGTACAGCTTTCTTT. Protein product: CASSLSGGRWGTAFF.

This rearrangement joins TRBV5-5 to TRBJ1-4; perhaps TRBD1 as D (6 bases). Germline V gives CDR1 SGHKS, CDR2 YYEKEE (reference sequence). The V and J ends lost 4 bases and 3 bases respectively, with 13 bases between them. The CDR3 is made up of 15 amino acids. The CDR3 DNA reads TGTGCCAGCAGCCTTAAGGGGGTGGCTAATGAAAAACTGTTTTTT. Protein product: CASSLKGVANEKLFF.

The chain carries TRBV18 and TRBJ1-5, with D hard to call. The CDR3 consists of 13 residues. The ends were cut back, 5 bases at V and 0 bases at J, with 5 bases in the middle. The germline gives CDR1 KGHSH, CDR2 LQKENI. The CDR3 DNA reads TGTGCCAGCTCATCAGATAGCAATCAGCCCCAGCATTTT. This codes for CASSSDSNQPQHF.

The chain has TRBV6-5 and TRBJ2-7; no clear D gene. V was shortened by 4 bases and J by 6 bases, with 13 bases between the two germline ends. This CDR3 is 13 amino acids long. From germline, CDR1 is MNHEY and CDR2 SVGAGI. The CDR3 nucleotides are TGTGCCAGCAGTTCTCCCGGAGCTAGCGAGCAGTACTTC. Translated, it gives CASSSPGASEQYF.

The chain uses TRBV27 and TRBJ2-5; D is unclear. The DNA end lines up better with TRBJ2-7; the J call may be wrong. The CDR3 is 13 amino acids. Germline CDR1 reads MNHEY; CDR2 reads SMNVEV (reference sequence). The CDR3 is CASSLRGGDEQYF. The CDR3 region has the DNA TGTGCCAGCAGTCTCCGAGGCGGTGACGAGCAGTACTTC.

The CDR3: CASSPGGGTGELFF. In DNA form, the CDR3 reads TGTGCCAGCAGCCCCGGGGGGGGGACCGGGGAGCTGTTTTTT. The J gene is TRBJ2-2, the V gene TRBV27; 8 positions match TRBD2. Trimming cost V 6 bases and J 5 bases; bases outside gene matches: 5. This CDR3 spans 14 amino acids. Per germline, CDR1 MNHEY and CDR2 SMNVEV (reference sequence).

The CDR3 DNA sequence: TGTGCCAGCAGTTACTCGGGACAGGGCACTGAAGCTTTCTTT. Translated, it gives CASSYSGQGTEAFF. The V gene is TRBV6-5, the J gene TRBJ1-1, with 9 positions matching TRBD1. CDR1 is MNHEY and CDR2 is SVGAGI in the germline V gene. J lost 4 bases, V lost 0 bases, and 0 bases had no gene match. The length of the CDR3 is 14 residues.